This T cell receptor beta chain was recorded in a study of blood T cells in healthy people across ages (dated by TCRdb to 2013 to 2016). At the level of the whole study: In model experiments, roughly one uniquely barcoded TCR beta cDNA molecule per two T cells was captured by template switching. Four age groups were formed from the donors: young (average roughly 16 years), middle-aged (approximately 41), aged (roughly 59) and long-lived (approximately 78). The study measured age-related changes in TCR beta repertoire diversity using deep sequencing normalized with unique cDNA molecular identifiers. For two donors (one aged 18 to 29 and one aged 80 or older), the study analyzed two additional independent replicas of 1 million unique cDNA reads from the same blood draw. To avoid experimental bias, donors of different ages were distributed randomly across sequencing lanes. The study at large found these results: Bulk unsorted PBMC profiling prevented conclusive comparison of naive and antigen-experienced compartments. Estimates of total diversity based on one million sequenced T cells were considered lower bounds and underestimates. Observed TCR beta diversity correlated strongly with the percentage of naive T cells measured by flow cytometry. As age increased, observed TCR beta diversity per million T cells dropped in a roughly linear way, and a significant reduction was already evident by age around 41. Compared with the aged group, the long-lived group had more naive CD4+ T cells, fewer expanded clones and increased TCR diversity, suggesting age selection. Donor CMV infection status was unknown, potentially confounding age-related changes in expanded clonotypes.

Donors were 39 systemically healthy Caucasian individuals from Russia aged roughly 6 to 90 years. Around 9.9 milliliters of peripheral blood were collected from each donor into EDTA-treated Vacutainer tubes. Ficoll-Paque density-gradient centrifugation was used to isolate PBMCs, with at least 7 million per sample. Trizol reagent was used to extract total RNA from PBMCs, with at least 5 micrograms per sample. The percentages of naive CD45RAhigh/CD27high T cells were determined by flow cytometry on a PBMC aliquot from every donor. From cysteine to phenylalanine, the CDR3 is 13 amino acids long. Just CDR3 DNA is preserved here, 39 bases in frame from base 1. From a lookup of the germline V gene (reference sequence), CDR1 and CDR2 are DFQATT and SNEGSKA. V and J lose 8 bases and 5 bases, and a span of 18 bases separates them. Library preparation used 5' RACE. Sequencing was performed on an Illumina HiSeq 2500. A second PCR of about 6 to 11 cycles was run with a J-beta primer mix and a sample-barcoded 5' primer. A unique molecular identifier was introduced onto each TCR beta cDNA molecule by a template-switch 5' adaptor carrying 12 random nucleotides. Each sample yielded at least 2.5 million CDR3-containing paired-end reads. First-strand cDNA was synthesized from all RNA with the Mint cDNA synthesis kit, primed by a TRBC-specific oligonucleotide. After uracil-DNA glycosylase treatment, a first 18-cycle PCR used universal primers M1SS and BC2_uni_R on all cDNA. Regarding the original processing steps: For normalization, 1 million high-quality reads, each with a distinct molecular identifier, were randomly selected from each sample. Instead of being binned into consensus sequences, reads that shared molecular identifiers were thrown out. CDR3 identification, clonotype clustering and error correction used MiTCR with a Q25 quality threshold and the strictest error-elimination algorithm. Lower-bound total TCR beta diversity was estimated with a nonparametric unseen species model using Euler transformation. TCRdb ran its own pipeline on the public reads, namely fastp trimming at Q25 and MiXCR clone calling, and kept in-frame beta chains. Identical CDR3 proteins give one entry, which carries the most common genes and DNA. V and J calls and clone size were set by TCRdb, not the authors. This sample lists about 1.8 million distinct CDR3 sequences; around 50% were detected once. The top ten clones comprise over 2% of the sample.

For this clonotype: It has no known antigen specificity. Per-base qualities were not stored, and no clone one base away is much larger.

The source of this sequence is a woman aged 40 to 55 in good health. This sequence uses TRBV20-1 and TRBJ1-1; TRBD1 is a weak D gene call, 5 bases matching. The sequenced sample consisted of blood. Here the CDR3 is given as CSSAPPTDTEAFF. The sequenced DNA is TGCAGTTCCGCCCCACCGACAGATACTGAAGCTTTCTTT.